The T cell receptor (beta chain) under discussion was sequenced for a study of cytomegalovirus exposure and HLA in healthy donors. Study-level background: Drawn from HLA-typed donors, approximately 85 million unique TCRs were held in an early data release.

As regards this clone: Its antigen remains unknown.

Primers included in the PCR were 60 Vbeta and 13 Jbeta primers. TCRdb keeps only in-frame clones here, not all; method: immunoSEQ multiplex PCR. This table has over 100,000 clones, about 80% appearing once. The CDR3 sequence is 14 residues long. CDR1 and CDR2 (germline): SGHTA, FQGNSA. The trim removed 5 bases at V and 3 bases at J, leaving 4 bases unmatched. The study's findings and limits: Per a prior analysis, the majority of TCR beta V segments were productive roughly 90% or roughly 30% of the time.

The TCR was taken from a woman in her fifties or sixties in good health and CMV-seropositive. Material for sequencing was PBMCs. The chain combines TRBV7-2 with TRBJ2-7; TRBD2 matches 10 bases. CDR3 sequence: CASSRTSGYYEQYF. In nucleotides, the CDR3 is TGTGCCAGCAGCCGGACTAGCGGTTACTACGAGCAGTACTTC.